This T cell receptor (beta chain) was retrieved from a study of CD8+ T cells in alopecia areata. Extracted from the samples, RNA was reverse transcribed into cDNA to serve as the sequencing template. The method was immunoSEQ multiplex PCR; TCRdb's version includes in-frame clones alone and lacks a portion of them. The sample lists around 160,000 clones; 55% to 75% were seen once. After removal of 7 bases from V and 10 bases from J, the junction contained 6 bases not matched to a gene. The germline V gene encodes CDR1 MNHNS and CDR2 SASEGT. The CDR3 extends over 11 amino acids. Described treatment: oral pan-JAK inhibitor, 5-10 mg twice daily.

The clonotype comes from a human donor with alopecia areata. The chain recombines TRBV6-1 with TRBJ2-7; TRBD1 matches 8 bases. The input for sequencing was CD4+ T cells sorted from blood, taken at week 24, from a patient treated with tofacitinib. This CDR3 is CASTAGTGQYF. CDR3 sequence (DNA): TGTGCCAGCACCGCCGGGACAGGACAGTACTTC.